This passage covers 17 T cell receptor beta chains from one sample sequenced in a study of blood T cell repertoires in COVID-19. Clones were read by immunoSEQ multiplex PCR, and TCRdb kept only the in-frame ones, dropping some. The sample lists about 140,000 clones, approximately 80% occurring once. Material: peripheral blood. Every receptor here comes from a woman older than 75 with active or convalescent COVID-19.

The rearrangement links TRBV27 to TRBJ1-2; D is perhaps TRBD1 (6 bases). Germline loops: CDR1 MNHEY, CDR2 SMNVEV (reference sequence). Trimming shortened V by 8 bases and J by 2 bases, and 9 bases separated the two germline ends. This CDR3 contains 12 residues. The CDR3 loop reads CASGQPNYGYTF. The CDR3, as DNA: TGTGCCAGCGGACAGCCGAACTATGGCTACACCTTC.

The CDR3 DNA reads TGTGCCAGCAGGGAGGTAACGACTAATGAAAAACTGTTTTTT. This encodes CASREVTTNEKLFF. The rearrangement links TRBV7-8 to TRBJ1-4, with D unresolved. Germline loops: CDR1 SGHVS, CDR2 FQNEAQ. CDR3 length: 14 residues. V lost 6 bases and J lost 2, with 10 bases in between.

This chain uses TRBV9 with TRBJ2-7, with a tentative D call TRBD2 (6 bases). V was cut by 4 bases and J by 0 bases, with 14 bases left in between. Germline V CDR1 and CDR2: SGDLS, YYNGEE. The CDR3 runs 15 residues. CDR3 protein: CASSPGVQSSYEQYF. CDR3 nucleotides: TGTGCCAGCAGCCCGGGGGTCCAAAGCTCCTACGAGCAGTACTTC.

This chain connects TRBV24-1 to TRBJ2-2; TRBD1 agrees at 12 bases. The CDR3 has 14 amino acids. V lost 8 bases to trimming and J lost 7 bases; unmatched junction nucleotides: 4. Germline CDR1 reads KGHDR; CDR2 reads SFDVKD. Written as DNA, the CDR3 is TGTGCCACCAAGGGACAGGGGGCGGTCGGGGAGCTGTTTTTT. This gives the protein CATKGQGAVGELFF.

The chain has TRBV19 and TRBJ2-4; D uncertain. This CDR3 comprises 15 residues. CDR1 and CDR2 from the germline V gene are LNHDA and SQIVND (reference sequence). The V gene lost 3 bases and the J gene lost 6 bases, with 15 bases spanning the gap. The CDR3 nucleotides are TGTGCCAGTAGTATGATCCACTCCGCGGCAAACATTCAGTACTTC. Encoded protein: CASSMIHSAANIQYF.

The chain combines TRBV5-5 with TRBJ1-2; D gene uncertain. CDR1 and CDR2 from the germline V gene are SGHKS and YYEKEE (reference sequence). The CDR3 is 14 residues long. Trimming left V 0 bases short and J 7 bases short, with 13 bases between. The CDR3 sequence: CASSLDPGLVGYTF. The CDR3 DNA sequence: TGTGCCAGCAGCTTGGACCCGGGGTTGGTTGGCTACACCTTC.

V usage is TRBV2 and J usage is TRBJ1-1, with a weak D call TRBD1 (6 bases). The V gene's germline CDR1 is SNHLY and CDR2 FYNNEI. This CDR3 contains 12 residues. The ends were cut back, 7 bases at V and 4 bases at J, with 10 bases in the middle. The CDR3 nucleotides are TGTGCCAGCACAAACAGGGCCACTGAAGCTTTCTTT. It codes for CASTNRATEAFF.

The chain is built from TRBV6-6 and TRBJ1-3; a possible D gene is TRBD1 (5 bases). CDR3 length: 15 amino acids. Germline V gene data show CDR1 as MNHNY and CDR2 as SVGAGI (reference sequence). V shed 5 bases and J shed 4 bases, with 15 bases lying between them. This chain's CDR3 is CASSGQGLAGNTIYF. The CDR3 bases are TGTGCCAGCAGTGGCCAGGGTCTAGCGGGAAACACCATATATTTT.

This clone was detected only a few times. Here the CDR3 DNA reads TGTGCCAGCAGGGGAGTTAATAATTCACCCCTCCACTTT. Encoded protein: CASRGVNNSPLHF. The chain has TRBV28 and TRBJ1-6, with D unresolved. Trimming shortened V by 6 bases and J by 5 bases, and 8 bases separated the two germline ends. CDR3 length: 13 residues. CDR1 is MDHEN, CDR2 SYDVKM, per germline.

The chain uses TRBV29-1 and TRBJ2-5; 14 bases fit TRBD2. This CDR3 comprises 14 residues. The junction had 8 bases not matched to a gene; V was cut back by 6 bases and J by 8 bases. CDR1 SQVTM and CDR2 ANQGSEA come from the germline V gene. CDR3 amino acids: CSVKTSGRGGTQYF. CDR3 nucleotides: TGCAGCGTAAAGACTAGCGGGAGGGGGGGCACCCAGTACTTC.

This clone was recorded only once. The rearrangement links TRBV7-2 to TRBJ1-3; no definite D call. The germline V gene encodes CDR1 SGHTA and CDR2 FQGNSA. The ends were cut back, 7 bases at V and 3 bases at J, with 16 bases in the middle. This CDR3 region has 15 residues. The CDR3 sequence: CASIGFEGGGNTIYF. The CDR3 coding sequence is TGTGCCAGCATCGGTTTTGAGGGCGGTGGAAACACCATATATTTT.

This rearrangement joins TRBV19 to TRBJ2-5; D gene unclear. The germline gives CDR1 LNHDA, CDR2 SQIVND (reference sequence). V was pared by 4 bases and J by 4 bases, with 19 bases between. The CDR3 consists of 16 residues. The CDR3 loop reads CASSTGIGSRVETQYF. For the CDR3, the DNA is TGTGCCAGTAGTACCGGCATCGGATCCCGGGTAGAGACCCAGTACTTC.

The chain joins TRBV24-1 to TRBJ2-5; D remains unclear. Germline-derived CDR1 and CDR2 are KGHDR and SFDVKD. The CDR3 extends over 11 amino acids. The V end lost 3 bases, the J end lost 5 bases, and 3 bases lay between the germline ends. In DNA, the CDR3 is TGTGCCACCAGTGATCGGGAGACCCAGTACTTC. This gives the protein CATSDRETQYF.

The rearrangement joins TRBV9 to TRBJ2-3; 8 nucleotides align to TRBD2. The length of the CDR3 is 16 residues. CDR1 is SGDLS, CDR2 YYNGEE, per germline. V shed 0 bases and J 2 bases; nucleotides not matched to a gene: 5. This CDR3 is CASSVVGGEITDTQYF. The CDR3 region has the DNA TGTGCCAGCAGCGTAGTCGGGGGGGAGATCACAGATACGCAGTATTTT.

For the CDR3, the DNA is TGTGCCAGCAGCAGCTCTGGGGGGGCCTACGAGCAGTACTTC. It translates to CASSSSGGAYEQYF. The chain links TRBV7-2 to TRBJ2-7; TRBD2 agrees at 7 bases. The length of the CDR3 is 14 residues. Germline loops: CDR1 SGHTA, CDR2 FQGNSA. With 5 bases clipped from V and 2 bases from J, the junction kept 6 bases outside the gene matches. Together with reference TRBV7-2 and TRBJ2-7, the CDR3 gives the full variable domain: GAGVSQSPSNKVTEKGKDVELRCDPISGHTALYWYRQSLGQGLEFLIYFQGNSAPDKSGLPSDRFSAERTGGSVSTLTIQRTQQEDSAVYLCASSSSGGAYEQYFGPGTRLTVT.

V is TRBV7-9 and J is TRBJ2-3, with TRBD2 matching 8 bases. The CDR3 totals 14 residues. Germline V gene data show CDR1 as SEHNR and CDR2 as FQNEAQ (reference sequence). V gave up 5 bases and J gave up 2 bases; unmatched junction bases: 3. The DNA for the CDR3 is TGTGCCAGCAGCCGGGAGGGGCTCACAGATACGCAGTATTTT. Amino acid sequence: CASSREGLTDTQYF.

For the CDR3, the DNA is TGTGCCAGCAGCGTAGACGGGACAGGAGAAGCTTTCTTT. This encodes CASSVDGTGEAFF. V gene TRBV9 combines with J gene TRBJ1-1; 8 nucleotides match TRBD1. Trimming cost V 0 bases and J 8 bases; bases outside gene matches: 3. Germline V lookup: CDR1 SGDLS, CDR2 YYNGEE. The CDR3 totals 13 residues.